The text below deals with one T cell receptor (beta chain). The V end was cut by 4 bases, the J end by 4 bases, with 15 bases between. Germline V lookup: CDR1 KGHDR, CDR2 SFDVKD. The CDR3 extends over 15 amino acids. Sequencing used immunoSEQ multiplex PCR; TCRdb keeps in-frame clones, though not all of them. The table records fewer than 200,000 clones, around 90% of them present only once. The sample originates from a study of control samples from healthy donors and cancer patients. Sequencing was carried out using blood. The chain couples TRBV24-1 to TRBJ1-2; D possibly corresponds to TRBD1 (6 bases). The receptor was derived from a young man in good health. This chain's CDR3 is CATSDPRGGGYGYTF. CDR3 bases: TGTGCCACCAGTGACCCGAGAGGGGGTGGCTATGGCTACACCTTC.